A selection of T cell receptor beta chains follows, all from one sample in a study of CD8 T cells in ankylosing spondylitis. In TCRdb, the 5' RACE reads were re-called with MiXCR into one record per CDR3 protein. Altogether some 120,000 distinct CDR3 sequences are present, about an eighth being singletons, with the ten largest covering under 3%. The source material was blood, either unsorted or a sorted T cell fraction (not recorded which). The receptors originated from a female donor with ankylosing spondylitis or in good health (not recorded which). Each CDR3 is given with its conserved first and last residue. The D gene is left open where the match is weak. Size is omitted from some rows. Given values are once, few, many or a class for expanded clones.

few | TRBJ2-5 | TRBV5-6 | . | CASSPLRETQYF | TGTGCCAGCAGCCCCCTTCGTGAGACCCAGTACTTC
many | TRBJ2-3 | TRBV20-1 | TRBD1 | CSARQPGTAADSQYF | TGCAGTGCTAGACAACCCGGGACAGCCGCCGATTCGCAGTATTTT
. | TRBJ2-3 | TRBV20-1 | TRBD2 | CSARPPLGGPDTDTQYF | TGCAGTGCTAGACCCCCCCTGGGAGGGCCGGACACAGATACGCAGTATTTT
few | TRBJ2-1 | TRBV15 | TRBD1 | CATSSRTGASGEQFF | TGTGCCACCAGCAGTCGGACAGGGGCCAGCGGGGAGCAGTTCTTC
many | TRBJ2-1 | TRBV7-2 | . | CASSFDPSYNEQFF | TGTGCCAGCAGCTTCGACCCAAGCTACAATGAGCAGTTCTTC
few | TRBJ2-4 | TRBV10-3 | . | CAISEEGLAKNIQYF | TGTGCCATCAGTGAGGAGGGACTAGCCAAAAACATTCAGTACTTC
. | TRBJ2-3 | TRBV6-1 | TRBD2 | CATTRGRAGGGDTQYF | TGTGCCACTACCCGAGGGCGAGCGGGAGGTGGGGATACGCAGTATTTT
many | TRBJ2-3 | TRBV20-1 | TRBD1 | CSARVQGADTQYF | TGCAGTGCTAGGGTACAGGGGGCAGATACGCAGTATTTT
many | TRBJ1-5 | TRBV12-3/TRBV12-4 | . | CASTTLANPNQPQHF | TGTGCCAGCACCACCTTAGCCAACCCCAATCAGCCCCAGCATTTT
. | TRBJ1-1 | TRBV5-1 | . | CASSFTGPTEAFF | TGCGCCAGCAGCTTTACCGGGCCCACTGAAGCTTTCTTT
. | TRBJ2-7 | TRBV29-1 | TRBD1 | CSVAGTVIHEQYF | TGCAGCGTAGCCGGGACAGTCATCCACGAGCAGTACTTC
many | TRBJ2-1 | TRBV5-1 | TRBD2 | CASSLGSGDPRNEQFF | TGCGCCAGCAGCTTGGGCAGCGGGGACCCTCGGAATGAGCAGTTCTTC
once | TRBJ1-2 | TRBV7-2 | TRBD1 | CASSSQPVQGAHGYTF | TGTGCCAGCAGCTCACAGCCGGTACAGGGGGCACATGGCTACACCTTC
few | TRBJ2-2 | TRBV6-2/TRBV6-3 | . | CASTSRGELFF | TGTGCCAGCACCTCAAGAGGGGAGCTGTTTTTT
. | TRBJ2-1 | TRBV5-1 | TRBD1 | CASSLGDRGYNEQFF | TGCGCCAGCAGCTTGGGGGACAGGGGGTACAATGAGCAGTTCTTC
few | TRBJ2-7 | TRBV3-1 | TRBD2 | CASSQAGGDHYEQYF | TGTGCCAGCAGCCAAGCGGGGGGGGATCACTACGAGCAGTACTTC
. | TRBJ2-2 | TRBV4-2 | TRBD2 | CASSRSGRADTGELFF | TGTGCCAGCTCTCGCAGCGGGAGGGCTGACACCGGGGAGCTGTTTTTT
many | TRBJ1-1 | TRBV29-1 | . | CSVSSVVVNTEAFF | TGCAGCGTTTCGTCAGTCGTGGTGAACACTGAAGCTTTCTTT
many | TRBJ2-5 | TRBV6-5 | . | CASSTVSTKEYF | TGTGCCAGCAGCACAGTCTCGACAAAGGAGTACTTC
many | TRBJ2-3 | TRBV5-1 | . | CASRASTDTQYF | TGCGCCAGCAGGGCTTCCACAGATACGCAGTATTTT
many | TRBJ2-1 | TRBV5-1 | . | CASRYPQTNEQFF | TGCGCCAGCAGGTACCCCCAGACCAATGAGCAGTTCTTC
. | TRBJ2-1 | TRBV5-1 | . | CASSLPSTFHEQFF | TGCGCCAGCAGCTTGCCCTCGACGTTCCATGAGCAGTTCTTC
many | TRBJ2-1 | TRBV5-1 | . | CASSETPKLDEQFF | TGCGCCAGCAGCGAAACCCCCAAGTTAGATGAGCAGTTCTTC
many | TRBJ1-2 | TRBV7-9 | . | CASSPTASPMSGYTF | TGTGCCAGCAGCCCGACAGCGTCCCCTATGAGTGGCTACACCTTC
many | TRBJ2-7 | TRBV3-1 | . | CASSAIGTGEQYF | TGTGCCAGCAGCGCTATCGGGACCGGCGAGCAGTACTTC
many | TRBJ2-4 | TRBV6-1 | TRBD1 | CASRHRDREHKNIQYF | TGTGCCAGCAGACACCGGGACAGGGAACACAAAAACATTCAGTACTTC
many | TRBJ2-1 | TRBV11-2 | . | CASSLEVGGEQFF | TGTGCCAGCAGCTTAGAAGTCGGAGGCGAGCAGTTCTTC
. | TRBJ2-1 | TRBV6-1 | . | CASTLPRAIIYNEQFF | TGTGCCAGCACTCTCCCCCGGGCTATCATATACAATGAGCAGTTCTTC
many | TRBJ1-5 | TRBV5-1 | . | CASSQMGGGQPQHF | TGCGCCAGCAGCCAGATGGGGGGCGGTCAGCCCCAGCATTTT
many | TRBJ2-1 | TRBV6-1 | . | CASVSGSSGYNEQFF | TGTGCCAGCGTCAGCGGATCGTCTGGATACAATGAGCAGTTCTTC
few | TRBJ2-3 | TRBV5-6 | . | CASSGEGQDDTDTQYF | TGTGCCAGCAGCGGGGAGGGACAGGACGACACAGATACGCAGTATTTT
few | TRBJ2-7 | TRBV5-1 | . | CASSLEAAYEQYF | TGCGCCAGCAGCTTGGAGGCAGCATACGAGCAGTACTTC
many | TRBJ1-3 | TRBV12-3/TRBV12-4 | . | CASSLTGPGNTIYF | TGTGCCAGCAGTTTAACAGGTCCTGGAAACACCATATATTTT
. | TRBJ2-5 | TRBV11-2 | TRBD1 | CASGSTGPSHF | TGTGCCAGCGGCTCGACAGGGCCGTCCCACTTC
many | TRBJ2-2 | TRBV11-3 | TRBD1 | CASSNRGPNTGELFF | TGTGCCAGCAGCAACAGGGGACCCAACACCGGGGAGCTGTTTTTT
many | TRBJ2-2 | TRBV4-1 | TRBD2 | CASSPTRIGGLAQNTGELFF | TGCGCCAGCAGCCCGACAAGAATAGGTGGACTAGCGCAAAACACCGGGGAGCTGTTTTTT
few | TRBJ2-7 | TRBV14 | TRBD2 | CASRVSGGASEQYF | TGTGCCAGCAGGGTCAGCGGGGGGGCGAGCGAGCAGTACTTC
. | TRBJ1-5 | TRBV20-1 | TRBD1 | CSARDPTGGGDLDNQPQHF | TGCAGTGCTAGAGACCCGACAGGGGGCGGTGATCTTGACAATCAGCCCCAGCATTTT
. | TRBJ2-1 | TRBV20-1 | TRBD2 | CSARDRSGGALYNEQFF | TGCAGTGCTAGAGATAGAAGCGGGGGGGCCCTCTACAATGAGCAGTTCTTC
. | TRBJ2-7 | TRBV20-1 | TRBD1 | CSARVLYPGQSPYEQYF | TGCAGTGCTAGAGTGTTGTATCCGGGACAGTCTCCCTACGAGCAGTACTTC
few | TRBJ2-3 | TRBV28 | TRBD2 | CASQSGGGSDTQYF | TGTGCCAGCCAAAGCGGGGGAGGGTCAGATACGCAGTATTTT
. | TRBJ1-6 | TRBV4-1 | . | CASSHPSFSGSPLHF | TGCGCCAGCAGCCATCCGAGCTTTAGTGGTTCACCCCTCCACTTT
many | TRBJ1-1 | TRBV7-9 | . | CASSPRRVWGTGNTEAFF | TGTGCCAGCAGCCCCCGCAGGGTTTGGGGCACCGGGAACACTGAAGCTTTCTTT
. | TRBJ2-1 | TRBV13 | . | CASSSRIGLVSYNEQFF | TGTGCCAGCAGCTCACGAATCGGGCTGGTCTCCTACAATGAGCAGTTCTTC
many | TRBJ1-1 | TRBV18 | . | CASSPGNRDTEAFF | TGTGCCAGCTCACCGGGAAACAGGGACACTGAAGCTTTCTTT
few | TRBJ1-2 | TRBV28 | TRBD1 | CASSTGGAAGYTF | TGTGCCAGCAGTACAGGGGGCGCCGCGGGCTACACCTTC
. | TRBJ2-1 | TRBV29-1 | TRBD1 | CSVAVQGAPPVDEQFF | TGCAGCGTTGCCGTACAGGGGGCCCCCCCAGTTGATGAGCAGTTCTTC
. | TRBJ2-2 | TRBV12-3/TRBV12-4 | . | CASSPETRGAGELFF | TGTGCCAGCAGTCCCGAGACTAGGGGTGCCGGGGAGCTGTTTTTT
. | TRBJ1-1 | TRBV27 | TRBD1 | CASACDRGGTEAFF | TGTGCCAGCGCCTGCGACAGGGGAGGCACTGAAGCTTTCTTT
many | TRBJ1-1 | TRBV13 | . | CASSLIGNTEAFF | TGTGCCAGCAGCTTGATCGGGAACACTGAAGCTTTCTTT
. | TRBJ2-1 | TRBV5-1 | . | CASSSRDSDEQFF | TGCGCCAGCAGCTCGCGGGACTCGGATGAGCAGTTCTTC
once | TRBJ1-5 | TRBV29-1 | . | CSVQRELGQPQHF | TGCAGCGTCCAACGGGAGCTGGGTCAGCCCCAGCATTTT
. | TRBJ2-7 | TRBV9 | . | CASSVTGGWSEQYF | TGTGCCAGCAGCGTAACAGGTGGATGGTCCGAGCAGTACTTC
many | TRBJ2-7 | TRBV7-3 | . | CASSLTRDGYEQYF | TGTGCCAGCAGCTTAACCAGGGACGGATACGAGCAGTACTTC
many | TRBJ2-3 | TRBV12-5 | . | CASGFGLATDTQYF | TGTGCTAGTGGTTTCGGTCTAGCGACAGATACGCAGTATTTT
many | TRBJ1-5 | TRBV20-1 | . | CSARESTERVQPQHF | TGCAGTGCTAGAGAGTCTACGGAAAGGGTTCAGCCCCAGCATTTT
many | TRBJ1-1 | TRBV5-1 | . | CASSLEGQNTEAFF | TGCGCCAGCAGCTTGGAAGGCCAGAACACTGAAGCTTTCTTT
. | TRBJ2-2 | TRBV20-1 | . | CSAGTGAGELFF | TGCAGTGCTGGGACGGGGGCCGGGGAGCTGTTTTTT
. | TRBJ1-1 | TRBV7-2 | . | CASTQSGRGDTEAFF | TGTGCCAGCACCCAATCTGGTCGGGGGGACACTGAAGCTTTCTTT